Included here is one T cell receptor (beta chain) sequence, with context. The antigen it recognizes is unknown. Base quality data are lacking; no much larger clone is found one base away. This entry comes from a study of shared T cell receptors in the human thymus (dated by TCRdb to the early 2020s). Regarding the complete study: The study investigated the way shared, self-reactive T-cell receptor alpha chains are produced in the human thymus.

The CDR3 has 16 amino acids, counting the end cysteine and phenylalanine. Only the CDR3 region is kept as DNA, spanning 48 bases read in frame from base 1. V was cut back by 7 bases and J by 0 bases, leaving a gap of 17 bases between them. CDR1 and CDR2 were assigned from the germline V gene as MDHEN and SYDVKM. The library was generated by the immunoSEQ multiplex PCR assay. TCRdb took this table from immuneACCESS and kept in-frame rearrangements with V and J called. Such tables lack part of the clones; where checked against another copy, unresolved V genes explain under half of the gap, and the rest is unexplained. Across this sample there are about 660,000 clones, with more than 75% seen only once. 0.0094% of the sample is taken by the ten largest. A further study also used this sample, focusing on human thymus T cells. As that second paper reports: In Finland, the donors were immunologically healthy infants who were having open corrective cardiac surgery for congenital heart defects. Thymus tissue was collected as surgical resects that were removed during corrective cardiac surgery. Usage of V and J gene segments appeared to be biased in both the thymic and the peripheral blood repertoires. According to the related research, thymic TCR repertoires were highly overlapping among unrelated individuals. The study described the TCR alpha and beta repertoires in fewer than 10 infant thymus samples and a few matching peripheral blood samples. Donor ages ranged from roughly 7 to 250 days, and the cohort comprised more than 5 male and two female infants. Thymocytes were released mechanically from tissue and stored at -70 °C as pellets of roughly 9-31 million cells. A QIAsymphony instrument was used to extract genomic DNA from the frozen cell pellets. Using the immunoSEQ multiplex PCR assay, the TCRB and TCRAD loci were amplified from a standardized quantity of quality-controlled genomic DNA. The V(D)J region was spanned by amplicons of a length sufficient to cover the CDR3 and to identify V and J genes. The commercial immunoSEQ service was used to sequence amplicons on an Illumina platform. Primer bias and sequencing errors were corrected as previously described, and TCRAD and TCRB definitions were based on the IMGT database. immunoSEQ Analyzer 3.0 and VDJTools were used for repertoire analysis, which covered basic statistics, V/J segment usage, diversity estimates, rarefaction and pairwise overlap. Diversity was estimated with Chao1, ChaoE, Efron-Thisted, Shannon and inverse Simpson indices, and also on datasets down-sampled to the smallest sample. Repertoire overlap was assessed by strict matching of CDR3 nucleotide sequence, V gene and J gene, and clustering was done by Jaccard-based multidimensional scaling. On average, thymus samples gave 650,000 to 1,000,000 unique TCRB clonotypes, whereas blood samples gave about 84,000.

Material for sequencing was thymocytes. The TCR sequence derives from a boy in the first two years of life with a congenital heart defect. Donor details come from another sample of the same person, matched by shared clones. Here the chain combines TRBV28 and TRBJ2-3; no D segment can be confidently identified. The DNA sequence is as follows: TGTGCCAGCAATATCGGAAGGAGATCTAGCACAGATACGCAGTATTTT. Its translation is CASNIGRRSSTDTQYF.